What follows are 31 T cell receptor beta chains derived from one specimen sequenced in a study of regulatory T cells in long-lasting Graves disease. Sequencing libraries for TCR beta were prepared with iRepertoire HTBI primers and Arm-PCR of CDR3 regions. TCRdb re-called the multiplex PCR reads through MiXCR, storing one row per CDR3 protein. The data contain 200,000 to 250,000 distinct CDR3 sequences, roughly a fifth of them singletons. Time point noted: newly diagnosed GD, antithyroid drugs for less than 3 months. With RNA extracted from PBMCs as input, the TCR library was made. The same data also went into a second study, on T cells in Graves' hyperthyroidism and ophthalmopathy.

The specimen comprised peripheral blood mononuclear cells (PBMCs), sampled at new diagnosis, from a patient treated with antithyroid drugs. These receptors were obtained from a woman aged 25-40 years with Graves disease.

This clonotype turned up a few times. The chain is built from TRBV6-4 and TRBJ2-2, with 10 bases identical to TRBD2. The V segment lost 3 bases and the J segment 2 bases; nucleotides outside the gene matches: 9. This CDR3 has 18 amino acids. Germline lookup yields CDR1 MRHNA and CDR2 SNTAGT. The chain's CDR3 is CASSESASGSENTGELFF. The CDR3 region has the DNA TGTGCCAGCAGTGAGTCCGCTAGCGGGAGCGAAAACACCGGGGAGCTGTTTTTT.

This clonotype was recorded at least ten times. The chain recombines TRBV28 with TRBJ1-2; TRBD1 aligns across 7 bases. CDR3 size: 13 residues. The V and J ends lost 3 bases and 5 bases, in that order; junction bases with no gene match: 3. Germline V lookup: CDR1 MDHEN, CDR2 SYDVKM. CDR3 DNA: TGTGCCAGCAGTTTGGGGACAGTGTATGGCTACACCTTC. It codes for CASSLGTVYGYTF.

This clonotype appeared many times. This chain links TRBV28 with TRBJ2-2, with D possibly TRBD1 on 6 matching bases. Germline values: CDR1 MDHEN, CDR2 SYDVKM. The CDR3 consists of 13 residues. Trimming cost V 10 bases and J 2 bases, with 11 bases left between them. CDR3: CATSGTNTGELFF. In DNA form, the CDR3 reads TGTGCCACTTCCGGGACAAACACCGGGGAGCTGTTTTTT.

In its sample, this clonotype was seen many times. The chain is built from TRBV29-1 and TRBJ2-7; 8 nucleotides line up with TRBD2. The CDR3 sequence is 14 residues long. The germline V gene encodes CDR1 SQVTM and CDR2 ANQGSEA. V lost 3 bases and J lost 6; bases outside the gene matches: 10. The DNA of the CDR3 is TGCAGCGTTGACTCGGGGGGGAATTTGGGCGAGCAGTACTTC. This codes for CSVDSGGNLGEQYF.

V usage is TRBV29-1 and J usage is TRBJ1-3; D remains unclear. From germline, CDR1 is SQVTM and CDR2 ANQGSEA. The CDR3 has 14 residues. V lost 6 bases, J lost 2 bases, and 14 bases lay in between. CDR3 coding DNA: TGCAGCGTGGGTCGGCGGGCAGCTGGAAACACCATATATTTT. This encodes CSVGRRAAGNTIYF.

This clonotype was seen many times. The chain joins TRBV11-3 to TRBJ2-5; a weak D match, TRBD2 (6 bases). This CDR3 region has 14 residues. Trimming removed 7 bases from V and 2 bases from J, with 14 bases in between. Germline CDR1 reads SGHNT; CDR2 reads YENEEA. The CDR3 region is CASKRRGEQETQYF. CDR3 DNA: TGTGCCAGCAAACGGCGGGGAGAACAAGAGACCCAGTACTTC.

The table lists this clonotype with a few counts. This chain connects TRBV9 to TRBJ1-2; weak D call: TRBD1 (5 bases). In germline, CDR1 is SGDLS, CDR2 YYNGEE. Between the trimmed V and J ends, which lost 0 bases and 6 bases, there was a span of 9 bases. This CDR3 contains 13 residues. CDR3 DNA: TGTGCCAGCAGCGTAGCTACGGGGGATGGCTACACCTTC. Amino acids: CASSVATGDGYTF. The full variable domain, its missing parts supplied by reference TRBV9 and TRBJ1-2, is DSGVTQTPKHLITATGQRVTLRCSPRSGDLSVYWYQQSLDQGLQFLIQYYNGEERAKGNILERFSAQQFPDLHSELNLSSLELGDSALYFCASSVATGDGYTFGSGTRLTVV.

This clonotype has ten or more counts. This sequence joins TRBV19 and TRBJ1-5; a weak D match, TRBD1 (5 bases). The CDR3 is 16 amino acids. V was clipped by 6 bases and J by 4 bases, with 19 bases between them. The germline CDR1 and CDR2 sequences are LNHDA and SQIVND (reference sequence). CDR3 nucleotide sequence: TGTGCCAGTAGCGAGGGGCCCGCCGGGAATAATCAGCCCCAGCATTTT. As protein: CASSEGPAGNNQPQHF.

This clonotype was found a few times. One junction end disagrees with the germline gene, perhaps due to a read error. J is TRBJ2-1 and V is TRBV6-1; D is undetermined. The CDR3 extends over 12 amino acids. Germline V lookup: CDR1 MNHNS, CDR2 SASEGT. The CDR3 DNA reads TGTGCCGGCAGTGACCGAGACGGTGAGCAGTTCTTC. Translated: CAGSDRDGEQFF.

This clonotype was observed a few times. This may be a read error: a much more frequent sequence differs by one nucleotide. The CDR3 nucleotides read TGTGCCAGCAGATGGACGGATCAGAACACTGAAGCTCTCTTT. Amino acid sequence: CASRWTDQNTEALF. The chain uses TRBV2 and TRBJ1-1; D uncertain. This CDR3 is 14 amino acids long. Per germline, CDR1 SNHLY and CDR2 FYNNEI.

The sample holds many counts of this clonotype. The gene calls are TRBV28 and TRBJ1-1; 8 positions match TRBD1. The CDR3 contains 15 residues. The junction had 7 bases not matched to a gene; V was cut back by 6 bases and J by 1 base. Germline CDR1 reads MDHEN; CDR2 reads SYDVKM. The CDR3 sequence: CASRTTGTGNTEAFF. CDR3 bases: TGTGCCAGCAGGACGACCGGGACAGGGAACACTGAAGCTTTCTTT.

The gene calls are TRBV19 and TRBJ1-5, with D possibly matching TRBD1 (5 bases). The CDR3 covers 13 residues. The germline CDR1 and CDR2 sequences are LNHDA and SQIVND (reference sequence). V was pared by 5 bases and J by 11 bases, with 16 bases between. This CDR3 is CASSGGRSPAQHF. The DNA of the CDR3 is TGTGCCAGTAGTGGGGGACGCAGTCCAGCCCAGCATTTT.

V gene TRBV20-1 combines with J gene TRBJ1-3; the D is unclear. The germline CDR1 and CDR2 sequences are DFQATT and SNEGSKA (reference sequence). Trimming took 2 bases from V and 3 from J, leaving 8 bases between them. This CDR3 has 13 amino acids. The CDR3 is CSARNPGGNTIYF. CDR3 in DNA: TGCAGTGCTAGAAACCCGGGTGGAAACACCATATATTTT.

This clonotype has only a few counts. A junction end diverges from the germline sequence, so it may reflect a read error. The chain uses TRBV19 and TRBJ2-1; the match to TRBD1 covers 9 bases. This CDR3 comprises 14 residues. Germline assignment: CDR1 LNHDA and CDR2 SQIVND (reference sequence). CDR3 bases: TGTGCCAGTAAGAGACAGGGGGTCGACAATGAGCGGTTCTTC. Protein product: CASKRQGVDNERFF. Variable domain in full (rest from reference TRBV19 and TRBJ2-1): DGGITQSPKYLFRKEGQNVTLSCEQNLNHDAMYWYRQDPGQGLRLIYYSQIVNDFQKGDIAEGYSVSREKKESFPLTVTSAQKNPTAFYLCASKRQGVDNERFFGPGTRLTVL.

With regard to this clonotype: The junction departs from the called germline gene at one end, perhaps through a read error. This chain joins TRBV6-1 and TRBJ1-6, with D uncertain. The CDR3 has 13 residues. The germline gives CDR1 MNHNS, CDR2 SASEGT. The CDR3 bases are TGTGTCAGCAAGCGAACGGTAAATTCACCCCTCCACTTT. It is translated as CVSKRTVNSPLHF.

In this sample, this clonotype turned up many times. An end of the junction differs from the germline gene, which may be a read error. The chain has TRBV4-1 and TRBJ1-3; D is undetermined. The CDR3 length is 15 residues. The germline CDR1 and CDR2 sequences are MGHRA and YSYEKL. The CDR3 sequence: CASSPGTISGNTIYF. In DNA, the CDR3 is TGTGCCAGCAGCCCGGGAACTATCTCTGGAAACACCATATATTTT.

The chain couples TRBV28 to TRBJ1-4, with D perhaps matching TRBD1 (5 bases). V was cut by 6 bases and J by 7 bases, with 15 bases left in between. The CDR3 consists of 14 residues. Germline assignment: CDR1 MDHEN and CDR2 SYDVKM. DNA for the CDR3: TGTGCCAGCAGCACCGGGACCGCGGGTGAAAAACTGTTTTTT. Translated, it gives CASSTGTAGEKLFF.

The chain joins TRBV12-3 or TRBV12-4 to TRBJ1-6, with D uncertain. V dropped 3 bases and J dropped 7 bases, with 10 bases sitting between them. The CDR3 length is 14 residues. The CDR3 nucleotides are TGTGCCAGCAGTTTTGCCGATCGCAATTCACCCCTCCACTTT. This codes for CASSFADRNSPLHF.

This clonotype was observed a handful of times. V and J are TRBV20-1 and TRBJ1-2; 10 bases fit TRBD1. Germline assignment: CDR1 DFQATT and CDR2 SNEGSKA (reference sequence). CDR3 size: 13 residues. The J segment lost 6 bases and the V segment lost 5 bases, leaving 6 bases of the junction unmatched. CDR3 nucleotide sequence: TGCAGTGCTTCCTGGGACAGGGGAGATGGCTACACCTTC. Its protein is CSASWDRGDGYTF.

This clonotype has a count of ten or more. CDR3 bases: TGTGCCAGCAGTTATAGGCGGGGGGACCCCACAGATACGCAGTATTTT. It translates to CASSYRRGDPTDTQYF. V usage is TRBV12-3 or TRBV12-4 and J usage is TRBJ2-3; 8 nucleotides agree with TRBD2. The trim removed 4 bases at V and 2 bases at J, leaving 8 bases unmatched. The CDR3 covers 16 residues.

This clonotype has at least ten counts. V usage is TRBV6-1 and J usage is TRBJ1-5; 8 bases are shared with TRBD1. Trimming cost V 6 bases and J 4 bases; bases outside gene matches: 8. The germline V gene encodes CDR1 MNHNS and CDR2 SASEGT. CDR3 length: 15 residues. This chain's CDR3 is CASSPRQGTNQPQHF. DNA of the CDR3: TGTGCCAGCAGCCCTCGACAGGGGACTAATCAGCCCCAGCATTTT.

This clonotype was picked up a small number of times. The chain couples TRBV29-1 to TRBJ1-3, with TRBD1 identical over 7 bases. Germline V gene data show CDR1 as SQVTM and CDR2 as ANQGSEA. This CDR3 spans 17 amino acids. V dropped 0 bases and J dropped 3; count of bases not matched to a gene: 11. As DNA, the CDR3 is TGCAGCGTTGAAGATCGTAGAGACAGGGCGTATGGAAACACCATATATTTT. Translation: CSVEDRRDRAYGNTIYF.

As regards this clonotype: A much bigger clone sits one base away, suggesting this may be a read error. The chain is built from TRBV6-5 and TRBJ2-7, with D possibly matching TRBD2 (7 bases). Germline CDR1 and CDR2: MNHEY and SVGAGI. The CDR3 is 15 amino acids. V was shortened by 2 bases and J by 2 bases, with 13 bases between the two germline ends. The CDR3 nucleotides read TGTGCCAGCAGTTACGCGGCGGGGGCCCCCTACGAGCAGTACTTC. Translated: CASSYAAGAPYEQYF.

This clonotype has more than one count but fewer than ten. V usage is TRBV19 and J usage is TRBJ1-5; D perhaps matches TRBD1 (5 bases). This CDR3 is built from 18 residues. The V gene's germline CDR1 is LNHDA and CDR2 SQIVND (reference sequence). Trimming shortened V by 3 bases and J by 5 bases, and 23 bases separated the two germline ends. The CDR3 reads CASSIDRVQEARDQPQHF. The CDR3 region has the DNA TGTGCCAGTAGTATCGACCGGGTACAGGAGGCTCGGGATCAGCCCCAGCATTTT.

This clonotype occurred many times. V gene TRBV30 combines with J gene TRBJ2-1; unclear D gene. V was clipped by 0 bases and J by 9 bases, with 15 bases between them. Germline V gene sequence: CDR1 GTSNPN, CDR2 SVGIG (reference sequence). The CDR3 loop spans 14 amino acids. DNA for the CDR3: TGTGCCTGGAGTGTACTTTTAGGAAGTGCTGAGCAGTTCTTC. Translating it yields CAWSVLLGSAEQFF.

The chain carries TRBV6-2 or TRBV6-3 and TRBJ2-1; 12 bases fit TRBD2. The DNA end lines up better with TRBJ2-7; the J call may be wrong. Germline V gives CDR1 MNHEY, CDR2 SVGEGT. The CDR3 length is 16 residues. The CDR3: CASSFLAGGPSNEQYF. The CDR3 DNA sequence: TGTGCCAGCAGCTTCCTAGCGGGAGGGCCCTCCAATGAGCAGTACTTC.

This clonotype was detected ten times or more. The J gene is TRBJ1-4, the V gene TRBV20-1, with a tentative D call TRBD1 (6 bases). CDR1 and CDR2 (germline): DFQATT, SNEGSKA (reference sequence). The V end was cut by 5 bases, the J end by 6 bases, with 16 bases between. The CDR3 consists of 14 residues. CDR3 residues: CSAFNREEHEKLFF. As DNA, the CDR3 is TGCAGTGCTTTTAACAGGGAGGAACATGAAAAACTGTTTTTT.

This clonotype has a single count. The chain joins TRBV27 to TRBJ2-3; 14 bases fit TRBD2. Germline values: CDR1 MNHEY, CDR2 SMNVEV (reference sequence). Germline trimming cut 4 bases from V and 1 base from J; bases unmatched to any gene: 7. The CDR3 runs 18 residues. CDR3 sequence reads: CASSYTGTSGRGTDTQYF. CDR3 bases: TGTGCCAGCAGTTACACCGGGACTAGCGGGAGAGGCACAGATACGCAGTATTTT.

This clonotype was found a few times. The chain couples TRBV28 to TRBJ1-1; 11 bases map to TRBD1. V trimming: 3 bases; J trimming: 4 bases; junction bases outside the gene matches: 1. This CDR3 contains 14 residues. CDR1 and CDR2 from the germline V gene are MDHEN and SYDVKM. The CDR3 DNA sequence: TGTGCCAGCAGTTTGGACAGGGGGCTCACTGAAGCTTTCTTT. Residues: CASSLDRGLTEAFF.

In this sample, this clonotype turned up many times. The CDR3 sequence: CASSLFPGERSGELFF. The CDR3 DNA is TGTGCCAGCAGTTTATTCCCGGGAGAGAGGTCCGGGGAGCTGTTTTTT. The chain links TRBV27 to TRBJ2-2; D perhaps matches TRBD2 (6 bases). There are 16 residues in the CDR3. Deletions cut 1 base from V and 6 bases from J, with 15 bases between. The V gene's germline CDR1 is MNHEY and CDR2 SMNVEV (reference sequence).

Details on this clonotype: One end of the junction is discordant with germline, which a read error may explain. The chain recombines TRBV11-2 with TRBJ2-1; TRBD1 matches 8 bases. The CDR3 length is 14 residues. In germline, CDR1 is SGHAT, CDR2 FQNNGV. The CDR3 loop is CASSRGTGCNEQLF. CDR3 bases: TGTGCCAGCAGCCGAGGGACAGGCTGCAATGAGCAGCTCTTC.